Each of the 31 T cell receptor beta chains below was sequenced from the same sample in a study of shared T cell receptors in the human thymus. Measured with immunoSEQ multiplex PCR; TCRdb has only the in-frame clones, and not every one. The sample carries approximately 760,000 clones, 70% to 90% recorded once. The sample was also linked to a second study, of human thymus T cells.

The sequenced sample consisted of thymocytes. The source of these receptors is a girl under three years old with a congenital heart defect.

CDR3 DNA: TGTGCCAGCAGTTACGGGGCCCCAGCGGGCTACACCTTC. As protein: CASSYGAPAGYTF. The chain is built from TRBV6-5 and TRBJ1-2; possible D gene TRBD1, 5 bases. The germline V gene encodes CDR1 MNHEY and CDR2 SVGAGI. Deletions cut 2 bases from V and 8 bases from J, with 12 bases between. This CDR3 has 13 residues.

The rearrangement links TRBV27 to TRBJ2-2, with TRBD2 matching 14 bases. The junction had 6 bases not matched to a gene; V was cut back by 2 bases and J by 1 base. The germline V gene encodes CDR1 MNHEY and CDR2 SMNVEV (reference sequence). The CDR3 loop spans 19 amino acids. The CDR3 loop is CASSLGRTSGGLNTGELFF. CDR3 bases: TGTGCCAGCAGTTTAGGCCGGACTAGCGGGGGGTTGAACACCGGGGAGCTGTTTTTT.

CDR3: CASTKGGQGGTNEKLFF. CDR3 DNA sequence: TGTGCCAGCACGAAAGGGGGACAGGGGGGGACTAATGAAAAACTGTTTTTT. This chain links TRBV7-6 with TRBJ1-4, with 11 bases lining up with TRBD1. J was trimmed by 2 bases and V by 7 bases; bases with no gene match: 9. The CDR3 is 17 amino acids. The germline gives CDR1 SGHVS, CDR2 FNYEAQ. Complete variable domain (other parts from reference TRBV7-6 and TRBJ1-4): GAGVSQSPRYKVTKRGQDVALRCDPISGHVSLYWYRQALGQGPEFLTYFNYEAQQDKSGLPNDRFSAERPEGSISTLTIQRTEQRDSAMYRCASTKGGQGGTNEKLFFGSGTQLSVL.

The chain links TRBV7-9 to TRBJ1-1; TRBD1 might be the D (6 bases). The CDR3 runs 16 residues. Germline CDR1 is SEHNR and CDR2 is FQNEAQ (reference sequence). Between the trimmed V and J ends, which lost 3 bases and 0 bases, there was a span of 14 bases. The CDR3 region is CASSFGHDRMNTEAFF. The CDR3 DNA reads as TGTGCCAGCAGCTTTGGTCATGACAGGATGAACACTGAAGCTTTCTTT.

The gene calls are TRBV28 and TRBJ2-1; TRBD2 aligns across 16 bases. With V trimmed by 0 bases and J by 6 bases, 11 bases remained unmatched. CDR3 length equals 20 residues. Germline V gives CDR1 MDHEN, CDR2 SYDVKM. CDR3 nucleotide sequence: TGTGCCAGCAGTTTATGCCGAGGGACTAGCGGGGGGGCCTTCTTCAATGAGCAGTTCTTC. It codes for CASSLCRGTSGGAFFNEQFF.

V usage is TRBV6-1 and J usage is TRBJ1-1; D may be TRBD1 (5 bases). Germline assignment: CDR1 MNHNS and CDR2 SASEGT. CDR3 length: 18 residues. Trimming took 4 bases from V and 3 from J, leaving 24 bases between them. The CDR3 DNA is TGTGCCAGCAGTGGCGGAGGGGTAGGTTTTAGGTTGGACACTGAAGCTTTCTTT. Amino acid sequence: CASSGGGVGFRLDTEAFF.

The genes are TRBV6-1 and TRBJ2-7; possibly TRBD1 for D (6 bases). This CDR3 contains 14 residues. V was clipped by 5 bases and J by 4 bases, with 15 bases between them. The V gene's germline CDR1 is MNHNS and CDR2 SASEGT. The CDR3 nucleotides read TGTGCCAGCAGTAAAACAGGGTTGAGGTACGAGCAGTACTTC. It yields the protein CASSKTGLRYEQYF.

The V gene is TRBV5-1, the J gene TRBJ2-5; 10 positions agree with TRBD2. V dropped 1 base and J dropped 4; count of bases not matched to a gene: 7. This CDR3 has 16 residues. CDR1 is SGHRS, CDR2 YFSETQ, per germline. Written as DNA, the CDR3 is TGCGCCAGCAGCTTGCATCTAGCGGGGGTGGGAGAGACCCAGTACTTC. Encoded protein: CASSLHLAGVGETQYF.

Points on this clone: Other DNA sequences of this sample code for an identical CDR3. V usage is TRBV5-4 and J usage is TRBJ1-2; D ambiguous. CDR3 length: 13 amino acids. Trimming pared 0 bases from V and 1 base from J, leaving 4 bases between. CDR1 is SGHNT and CDR2 is YYREEE in the germline V gene (reference sequence). The CDR3 DNA is TGTGCCAGCAGCTTGGACAGTAACTATGGCTACACCTTC. Its translation: CASSLDSNYGYTF.

The genes are TRBV19 and TRBJ2-1; possibly TRBD1 for D (5 bases). The CDR3 runs to 17 residues. The germline V gene has CDR1 LNHDA and CDR2 SQIVND (reference sequence). V was pared by 4 bases and J by 5 bases, with 21 bases between. The CDR3 spells CASSTPGRGPHNNEQFF. Written as DNA, the CDR3 is TGTGCCAGTAGTACCCCGGGTAGGGGTCCACACAACAATGAGCAGTTCTTC.

The V gene is TRBV27, the J gene TRBJ1-5; TRBD1 is a possible D gene (5 bases). The CDR3 sequence is 17 residues long. Deletions cut 5 bases from V and 7 bases from J, with 24 bases between. Germline-derived CDR1 and CDR2 are MNHEY and SMNVEV (reference sequence). The CDR3 sequence is CASSTTSTRAKNQPQHF. DNA for the CDR3: TGTGCCAGCAGTACCACGTCCACCAGGGCGAAGAACCAGCCCCAGCATTTT.

The rearrangement uses TRBV28 and TRBJ2-7; D may be TRBD2 (5 bases). Looked up from germline, CDR1 is MDHEN and CDR2 is SYDVKM. Trimming took 3 bases from V and 4 from J, leaving 16 bases between them. This CDR3 contains 15 residues. This CDR3 reads CASSLRAAQIYEQYF. As DNA, the CDR3 is TGTGCCAGCAGTTTGAGGGCAGCCCAAATTTACGAGCAGTACTTC.

The rearrangement links TRBV11-2 to TRBJ2-7, with a weak D call TRBD1 (7 bases). Germline-derived CDR1 and CDR2 are SGHAT and FQNNGV. This CDR3 contains 17 residues. V was clipped by 0 bases and J by 2 bases, with 17 bases between them. CDR3 DNA: TGTGCCAGCAGCTTAGATAGGGGCGACAGGGAGGCCTACGAGCAGTACTTC. Its protein product is CASSLDRGDREAYEQYF.

The chain has TRBV18 and TRBJ1-2, with 8 bases identical to TRBD1. The V and J ends lost 0 bases and 5 bases, in that order; junction bases with no gene match: 5. The CDR3 covers 15 residues. Germline V gives CDR1 KGHSH, CDR2 LQKENI. The CDR3 DNA reads as TGTGCCAGCTCACCACCTAGGACAGGGACGTATGGCTACACCTTC. Its protein is CASSPPRTGTYGYTF.

The gene calls are TRBV11-2 and TRBJ2-7; tentatively, D is TRBD1 (6 bases). Trimming took off 6 bases at V and 0 bases at J, with 15 bases between the two ends. This CDR3 region has 15 residues. The germline CDR1 and CDR2 sequences are SGHAT and FQNNGV. The CDR3 region has the DNA TGTGCCAGCAGGCAGACAGGTCTTATCTCCTACGAGCAGTACTTC. Residues: CASRQTGLISYEQYF. Together with reference TRBV11-2 and TRBJ2-7, the CDR3 gives the full variable domain: EAGVAQSPRYKIIEKRQSVAFWCNPISGHATLYWYQQILGQGPKLLIQFQNNGVVDDSQLPKDRFSAERLKGVDSTLKIQPAKLEDSAVYLCASRQTGLISYEQYFGPGTRLTVT.

V is TRBV9 and J is TRBJ2-6; 7 bases line up with TRBD1. Germline V lookup: CDR1 SGDLS, CDR2 YYNGEE. This CDR3 region has 17 residues. V lost 1 base to trimming and J lost 2 bases; unmatched junction nucleotides: 6. DNA of the CDR3: TGTGCCAGCAGCGTACAGGGGGTAGGGACTGGGGCCAACGTCCTGACTTTC. As protein: CASSVQGVGTGANVLTF.

The chain recombines TRBV27 with TRBJ2-5; D not resolved. Trimming shortened V by 2 bases and J by 3 bases, and 7 bases separated the two germline ends. The CDR3 runs 13 residues. The germline V gene has CDR1 MNHEY and CDR2 SMNVEV (reference sequence). This chain's CDR3 is CASSLTTKETQYF. The CDR3 nucleotides are TGTGCCAGCAGTTTAACTACCAAAGAGACCCAGTACTTC.

The rearrangement uses TRBV5-6 and TRBJ1-2; 7 bases match TRBD1. This CDR3 is 14 amino acids long. The V gene's germline CDR1 is SGHDT and CDR2 YYEEEE. The V segment lost 0 bases and the J segment 3 bases; nucleotides outside the gene matches: 2. CDR3 sequence reads: CASSLGTGDYGYTF. The CDR3 bases are TGTGCCAGCAGCTTGGGGACAGGAGACTATGGCTACACCTTC.

This clone was seen just once. The chain is built from TRBV6-5 and TRBJ2-5, with 9 bases matching TRBD2. The germline gives CDR1 MNHEY, CDR2 SVGAGI. This CDR3 spans 16 amino acids. The ends lost 0 bases at V and 4 bases at J; junction bases unmatched: 6. The CDR3 DNA is TGTGCCAGCAGTTACTCGAGGGCGGGGGGGCGAGAGACCCAGTACTTC. It codes for CASSYSRAGGRETQYF.

The rearrangement uses TRBV6-5 and TRBJ1-6, with 7 nucleotides matching TRBD1. The CDR3 extends over 13 amino acids. Germline V gene sequence: CDR1 MNHEY, CDR2 SVGAGI. The V segment lost 10 bases and the J segment 9 bases; nucleotides outside the gene matches: 9. CDR3 nucleotides: TGTGCCATCAACCGAGGGGGCGGTTCACCCCTCCACTTT. Protein product: CAINRGGGSPLHF.

This clone appeared a few times. The V call is TRBV29-1, the J call TRBJ2-3; a possible D gene is TRBD2 (6 bases). Germline CDR1 reads SQVTM; CDR2 reads ANQGSEA. V was cut by 7 bases and J by 0 bases, with 23 bases left in between. The CDR3 is 17 amino acids. The CDR3 coding sequence is TGCAGCGCCCTCTCGGAGGGGTTAAGTATTAGCACAGATACGCAGTATTTT. Translating gives CSALSEGLSISTDTQYF.

The chain is built from TRBV9 and TRBJ2-2; tentatively, D is TRBD1 (6 bases). Germline V gene lookup returns CDR1 SGDLS and CDR2 YYNGEE. The ends were cut back, 4 bases at V and 5 bases at J, with 15 bases in the middle. This CDR3 comprises 15 residues. CDR3 residues: CASSPGTPKTGELFF. CDR3 bases: TGTGCCAGCAGCCCCGGGACACCCAAGACCGGGGAGCTGTTTTTT.

The CDR3 DNA follows: TGTGCCAGCAGCTTAGCCCCAGGGACAGGGGGCCGGGAGACCCAGTACTTC. As protein: CASSLAPGTGGRETQYF. The V and J genes are TRBV7-2 and TRBJ2-5, with TRBD1 identical over 12 bases. CDR3 length: 17 amino acids. Trimming at V came to 0 bases and at J to 5 bases, leaving 7 bases not matched to a gene. CDR1 is SGHTA, CDR2 FQGNSA, per germline.

This chain connects TRBV28 to TRBJ2-7; D may be TRBD2 (8 bases). The V gene's germline CDR1 is MDHEN and CDR2 SYDVKM. This CDR3 is 15 amino acids long. The V end lost 6 bases, the J end lost 1 base, and 16 bases lay between the germline ends. The CDR3 protein is CASSREGQRSYEQYF. The CDR3 region has the DNA TGTGCCAGCAGCCGGGAGGGACAGCGATCCTACGAGCAGTACTTC.

V gene TRBV11-2 combines with J gene TRBJ1-1; 8 positions match TRBD1. Germline CDR1 is SGHAT and CDR2 is FQNNGV. This CDR3 contains 15 residues. V shed 4 bases and J 3 bases; nucleotides not matched to a gene: 7. The CDR3 sequence is CASSSKDRVDTEAFF. CDR3 DNA sequence: TGTGCCAGCAGCTCGAAGGACAGGGTGGACACTGAAGCTTTCTTT.

The V gene is TRBV2, the J gene TRBJ1-5, with 10 bases lining up with TRBD1. This CDR3 has 17 amino acids. The V gene end was trimmed by 4 bases and the J gene end by 4 bases; junction bases not matched to a gene: 10. Germline CDR1 reads SNHLY; CDR2 reads FYNNEI. The CDR3 loop is CASSGLEGQGLNQPQHF. As DNA, the CDR3 is TGTGCCAGCAGTGGACTGGAGGGACAGGGGTTAAATCAGCCCCAGCATTTT.

This clone appeared a single time. The chain uses TRBV9 and TRBJ1-2; D remains unclear. Germline values: CDR1 SGDLS, CDR2 YYNGEE. Deletions cut 0 bases from V and 10 bases from J, with 7 bases between. This CDR3 spans 11 amino acids. The CDR3: CASSVGGHYTF. The CDR3 nucleotides read TGTGCCAGCAGCGTAGGAGGCCACTACACCTTC. Full variable domain (rest looked up from reference TRBV9 and TRBJ1-2): DSGVTQTPKHLITATGQRVTLRCSPRSGDLSVYWYQQSLDQGLQFLIQYYNGEERAKGNILERFSAQQFPDLHSELNLSSLELGDSALYFCASSVGGHYTFGSGTRLTVV.

The CDR3 here is CASSQVQGETQYF. The DNA of the CDR3 is TGCGCCAGCAGCCAAGTTCAGGGGGAGACCCAGTACTTC. J is TRBJ2-5 and V is TRBV4-3; D may be TRBD1 (6 bases). Germline V gives CDR1 LGHNA, CDR2 YSLEER. Trimming left V 1 base short and J 5 bases short, with 8 bases between. The CDR3 totals 13 residues.

The chain recombines TRBV19 with TRBJ2-2; 10 positions agree with TRBD1. Germline V CDR1 and CDR2: LNHDA, SQIVND (reference sequence). CDR3 length equals 15 residues. V gave up 10 bases and J gave up 2 bases; unmatched junction bases: 7. CDR3 bases: TGTGCCACCGAGACAGGGGGCGACAACACCGGGGAGCTGTTTTTT. Amino acids: CATETGGDNTGELFF.

The chain uses TRBV20-1 and TRBJ1-1, with D perhaps matching TRBD1 (5 bases). This CDR3 is 11 amino acids long. Germline CDR1 reads DFQATT; CDR2 reads SNEGSKA (reference sequence). V shed 6 bases and J shed 4 bases, with 9 bases lying between them. CDR3 in amino acids: CSAWRGTEAFF. The CDR3 nucleotides read TGCAGTGCGTGGAGGGGCACTGAAGCTTTCTTT.

The genes are TRBV9 and TRBJ2-2; D is possibly TRBD1 (6 bases). The CDR3 has 14 amino acids. The germline V and J ends were trimmed by 3 bases and 3 bases, with 9 bases remaining between them. The germline gives CDR1 SGDLS, CDR2 YYNGEE. Written as DNA, the CDR3 is TGTGCCAGCAGCGCAGGGGCCGACACCGGGGAGCTGTTTTTT. Translating gives CASSAGADTGELFF.